One sample yielded the 7 T cell receptor beta chains listed below, sequenced in a study of cytomegalovirus exposure and HLA in healthy donors. Amplification used 60 Vbeta primers and 13 Jbeta primers. Libraries were prepared by immunoSEQ multiplex PCR; TCRdb keeps only in-frame clonotypes and omits some of them. This sample has 180,000 or so clones, with about three quarters found just once. The sequenced sample consisted of PBMCs. These receptor sequences come from a young man in good health and CMV-seronegative.

This clone turned up a few times. The DNA for the CDR3 is TGTGCCAGCAGTTACGATGAGGGCGCGGGGTACGAGCAGTACTTC. Amino acid sequence: CASSYDEGAGYEQYF. The V gene is TRBV6-5, the J gene TRBJ2-7; possibly TRBD2 for D (6 bases). The CDR3 has 15 amino acids. Looked up from germline, CDR1 is MNHEY and CDR2 is SVGAGI. The V and J ends lost 2 bases and 4 bases respectively, with 15 bases between them.

The genes are TRBV27 and TRBJ2-7, with D uncertain. V shed 1 base and J shed 5 bases, with 9 bases lying between them. Looked up from germline, CDR1 is MNHEY and CDR2 is SMNVEV (reference sequence). The CDR3 extends over 13 amino acids. The CDR3 DNA sequence: TGTGCCAGCAGTTTATTAGAGTCCCACGAGCAGTACTTC. This encodes CASSLLESHEQYF.

V gene TRBV7-2 combines with J gene TRBJ2-5, with 8 nucleotides matching TRBD2. Germline CDR1 and CDR2: SGHTA and FQGNSA. The CDR3 extends over 16 amino acids. The trim removed 4 bases at V and 2 bases at J, leaving 9 bases unmatched. The CDR3 bases are TGTGCCAGCAGCTACTTTGGAGCGGGGGTTCAAGAGACCCAGTACTTC. This codes for CASSYFGAGVQETQYF.

The gene calls are TRBV30 and TRBJ2-7; 8 nucleotides line up with TRBD1. There are 13 residues in the CDR3. V lost 4 bases to trimming and J lost 4 bases; unmatched junction nucleotides: 6. Germline CDR1 reads GTSNPN; CDR2 reads SVGIG (reference sequence). The CDR3 DNA follows: TGTGCCTGGAACCAAGGACAGGGATACGAGCAGTACTTC. Protein sequence: CAWNQGQGYEQYF.

This clone was seen a few times. The chain links TRBV14 to TRBJ2-7, with D maybe TRBD2 (6 bases). V was trimmed by 1 base and J by 1 base, leaving 17 bases between them. The CDR3 totals 17 residues. The germline V gene has CDR1 SGHDN and CDR2 FVKESK. In DNA form, the CDR3 reads TGTGCCAGCAGCCAAGCCGGTGTAGGTCTAGCGTCCTACGAGCAGTACTTC. This gives the protein CASSQAGVGLASYEQYF.

J is TRBJ1-1 and V is TRBV7-9; maybe TRBD1 (5 bases). Germline V gene lookup returns CDR1 SEHNR and CDR2 FQNEAQ (reference sequence). The V end lost 6 bases, the J end lost 8 bases, and 13 bases lay between the germline ends. The CDR3 is 12 residues long. The CDR3 region has the DNA TGTGCCAGCAGTCCAGACAGCGACGAAGCTTTCTTT. Residues: CASSPDSDEAFF.

In this sample, this clone turned up once. The sample has other DNA sequences that encode this CDR3 too. The chain combines TRBV6-5 with TRBJ1-6, with 10 bases lining up with TRBD1. The ends lost 2 bases at V and 9 bases at J; junction bases unmatched: 7. Germline loops: CDR1 MNHEY, CDR2 SVGAGI. The CDR3 loop spans 16 amino acids. The CDR3 DNA reads TGTGCCAGCAGTTACAACCGGGACAGGGGAGGTTCACCCCTCCACTTT. Amino acid sequence: CASSYNRDRGGSPLHF.